These 5 T cell receptor beta chains were all obtained from the same sample, sequenced in a study of T cell responses to AZD1222 COVID-19 vaccine. Sequencing used immunoSEQ multiplex PCR; TCRdb keeps in-frame clones, though not all of them. This sample has approximately 180,000 clones; approximately 92% occur once, and the top ten carry less than 11%. The sequencing used peripheral blood, collected on day 0 of AZD1222 vaccination. The receptor set was obtained from an adult in good health.

The chain uses TRBV18 and TRBJ2-7, with D perhaps matching TRBD2 (6 bases). V lost 4 bases, J lost 2 bases, and 24 bases lay in between. The CDR3 loop spans 18 amino acids. In germline, CDR1 is KGHSH, CDR2 LQKENI. CDR3 in amino acids: CASSLSEAGRSHTYEQYF. The DNA of the CDR3 is TGTGCCAGCTCACTATCCGAGGCGGGGAGGTCGCATACCTACGAGCAGTACTTC. The whole variable domain, filled in from reference TRBV18 and TRBJ2-7, reads NAGVMQNPRHLVRRRGQEARLRCSPMKGHSHVYWYRQLPEEGLKFMVYLQKENIIDESGMPKERFSAEFPKEGPSILRIQQVVRGDSAAYFCASSLSEAGRSHTYEQYFGPGTRLTVT.

This clone showed up just a few times. The chain is built from TRBV19 and TRBJ1-2, with TRBD1 matching 8 bases. The germline CDR1 and CDR2 sequences are LNHDA and SQIVND (reference sequence). The CDR3 length is 13 residues. Unmatched junction bases numbered 2, after V lost 5 bases and J lost 3 bases. The CDR3 loop is CASSLQGDYGYTF. Written as DNA, the CDR3 is TGTGCCAGTAGTCTACAGGGGGACTATGGCTACACCTTC.

The count of this clone is one. The chain uses TRBV11-2 and TRBJ1-1; D unresolved. CDR1 is SGHAT, CDR2 FQNNGV, per germline. V was clipped by 4 bases and J by 7 bases, with 16 bases between them. The CDR3 has 14 residues. Here the CDR3 reads CASSSEPRMGEAFF. CDR3 bases: TGTGCCAGCAGCTCTGAGCCCCGGATGGGTGAAGCTTTCTTT. Complete variable domain (other parts from reference TRBV11-2 and TRBJ1-1): EAGVAQSPRYKIIEKRQSVAFWCNPISGHATLYWYQQILGQGPKLLIQFQNNGVVDDSQLPKDRFSAERLKGVDSTLKIQPAKLEDSAVYLCASSSEPRMGEAFFGQGTRLTVV.

The chain couples TRBV24-1 to TRBJ2-5; D assignment may be TRBD1 or TRBD2 (7 bases each). The V end lost 8 bases, the J end lost 2 bases, and 20 bases lay between the germline ends. Germline CDR1 and CDR2: KGHDR and SFDVKD. The CDR3 covers 16 residues. For the CDR3, the DNA is TGTGCCACCATTCCTCGACAGGGAGGGCCTCAAGAGACCCAGTACTTC. This gives the protein CATIPRQGGPQETQYF.

This rearrangement joins TRBV7-9 to TRBJ1-2, with D hard to call. V was cut by 5 bases and J by 6 bases, with 10 bases left in between. Germline CDR1 is SEHNR and CDR2 is FQNEAQ (reference sequence). The CDR3 is 12 residues long. CDR3 in DNA: TGTGCCAGCAGCCCTCGGAGAGATGGCTACACCTTC. As protein: CASSPRRDGYTF. Together with reference TRBV7-9 and TRBJ1-2, the CDR3 gives the full variable domain: DTGVSQNPRHKITKRGQNVTFRCDPISEHNRLYWYRQTLGQGPEFLTYFQNEAQLEKSRLLSDRFSAERPKGSFSTLEIQRTEQGDSAMYLCASSPRRDGYTFGSGTRLTVV.